A single sample gave rise to the 3 T cell receptor beta chains below, sequenced in a study of blood T cell repertoires in COVID-19. Profiled with immunoSEQ multiplex PCR; TCRdb holds only in-frame clones, not every one. The table has some 250,000 clones, approximately 88% seen once; the top ten hold roughly 0.8%. Sequenced material: peripheral blood. Receptors originate from a woman in her 30s with acute or convalescent COVID-19.

Comments on this clone: Different DNA sequences within this sample yield the same CDR3. The CDR3 DNA is TGCGCCAGCAGCCCAGGGACAGGCTCTGGAAACACCATATATTTT. Its protein product is CASSPGTGSGNTIYF. The chain joins TRBV4-3 to TRBJ1-3, with 8 bases identical to TRBD1. The J segment lost 0 bases and the V segment lost 4 bases, leaving 2 bases of the junction unmatched. The CDR3 loop spans 15 amino acids. Germline V gives CDR1 LGHNA, CDR2 YSLEER.

This clone was observed once. The V gene is TRBV19, the J gene TRBJ1-5; D might be TRBD1 (5 bases). The CDR3 is 12 amino acids. V was cut by 7 bases and J by 5 bases, with 9 bases left in between. Germline V CDR1 and CDR2: LNHDA, SQIVND (reference sequence). Here the CDR3 reads CASKTADQPQHF. The CDR3 DNA is TGTGCCAGTAAGACAGCAGATCAGCCCCAGCATTTT.

The chain joins TRBV6-5 to TRBJ2-1, with 8 positions matching TRBD1. The CDR3 has 14 residues. V was clipped by 7 bases and J by 12 bases; unmatched bases: 14. Germline V gene sequence: CDR1 MNHEY, CDR2 SVGAGI. In DNA, the CDR3 is TGTGCCAGCAATTGGGGACAGGTCAAAGTAGGGCAGTTCTTC. It yields the protein CASNWGQVKVGQFF.